A single TCR beta chain is shown here with its context. As yet, its antigen is unknown. Germline CDR1 reads SGHTA; CDR2 reads FQGTGA. This CDR3 is 17 amino acids long. Losses at the gene ends were 4 bases for V and 2 bases for J; bases not matched to a gene: 12. This record belongs to a study of regulatory T cells in long-lasting Graves disease. Overall study results and limits: New patients shared fewer public clonotypes (approximately 970) than persistent patients did (around 2,900).

TCR beta libraries were built with iRepertoire HTBI primers and Arm-PCR of CDR3 regions. TCRdb re-called the multiplex PCR reads with MiXCR, one entry per CDR3 protein. The sample has hundreds of thousands of distinct CDR3 sequences; approximately 13% are singletons. Time point defined: newly diagnosed GD, antithyroid drugs for less than 3 months. Following extraction of RNA from PBMCs, that RNA was used to make the TCR library. These data were also reused for a study on T cells in Graves' hyperthyroidism and ophthalmopathy.

This chain links TRBV7-3 with TRBJ2-3; 7 bases line up with TRBD2. The specimen comprised peripheral blood mononuclear cells (PBMCs), sampled at new diagnosis, from a patient treated with antithyroid drugs. The receptor's source is a man aged 25-40 years with Graves disease. CDR3 amino acids: CASSSITREETTDTQYF. CDR3 DNA: TGTGCCAGCAGCTCAATTACCCGGGAGGAAACCACAGATACGCAGTATTTT.